The sequence of this T cell receptor beta chain was determined in a study of blood T cells in healthy people across ages. Alongside a J-beta primer mix, a sample-barcoded 5' primer served in a second PCR lasting about 7 to 11 cycles. TCRdb recomputed calls from the 5' RACE reads with MiXCR, one row per CDR3 protein. The sample consists of about 1.8 million distinct CDR3 sequences, approximately 50% of them appearing once. The sequence derives from a woman aged 40-49 years in good health. Sequencing was done on a sample of blood.

The DNA of the CDR3 is TGTGCCAGCAGTGATGGCAGGGGAAGTGAAAAACTGTTTTTT. Protein product: CASSDGRGSEKLFF. The rearrangement joins TRBV25-1 to TRBJ1-4; D may be TRBD1 (6 bases). CDR1 and CDR2 (germline): MGHDK, SYGVNS. There are 14 residues in the CDR3. V was cut by 3 bases and J by 7 bases, with 12 bases left in between.